A single sample is the source of the 27 T cell receptor beta chains below, sequenced in a study of cytomegalovirus exposure and HLA in healthy donors. PCR used 60 Vbeta primers and 13 Jbeta primers. Libraries were prepared by immunoSEQ multiplex PCR; TCRdb keeps only in-frame clonotypes and omits some of them. Among about 120,000 clones listed, around 78% were seen once. The sample taken for sequencing was PBMCs. The receptors shown here come from a woman aged 25 to 39 in good health and CMV-seropositive.

The chain is built from TRBV7-3 and TRBJ2-2; D unresolved. CDR3 length: 14 residues. The germline V gene encodes CDR1 SGHTA and CDR2 FQGTGA. Trimming pared 5 bases from V and 4 bases from J, leaving 11 bases between. The CDR3 is CASSQGTVTGELFF. DNA for the CDR3: TGTGCCAGCAGCCAAGGAACAGTCACCGGGGAGCTGTTTTTT.

The V gene is TRBV5-6, the J gene TRBJ1-2; 7 nucleotides agree with TRBD1. After removal of 4 bases from V and 6 bases from J, the junction contained 18 bases not matched to a gene. CDR1 is SGHDT, CDR2 YYEEEE, per germline. CDR3 length: 17 residues. The CDR3 is CASSLWGGQGDFNGYTF. CDR3 nucleotide sequence: TGTGCCAGCAGCCTCTGGGGCGGCCAGGGGGATTTTAATGGCTACACCTTC.

This clone was seen once. V gene TRBV19 combines with J gene TRBJ1-1; 8 bases map to TRBD1. Germline trimming cut 10 bases from V and 6 bases from J; bases unmatched to any gene: 13. Germline CDR1 is LNHDA and CDR2 is SQIVND (reference sequence). The CDR3 contains 14 residues. The CDR3, as DNA: TGTGCCACCAGAGACGGACAGGGTTTGCCTGAAGCTTTCTTT. Residues: CATRDGQGLPEAFF. The whole variable domain, filled in from reference TRBV19 and TRBJ1-1, reads DGGITQSPKYLFRKEGQNVTLSCEQNLNHDAMYWYRQDPGQGLRLIYYSQIVNDFQKGDIAEGYSVSREKKESFPLTVTSAQKNPTAFYLCATRDGQGLPEAFFGQGTRLTVV.

The J gene is TRBJ1-1, the V gene TRBV28; no firm D call. Germline V gene lookup returns CDR1 MDHEN and CDR2 SYDVKM. This CDR3 is 17 amino acids long. Between the trimmed V and J ends, which lost 5 bases and 3 bases, there was a span of 22 bases. The CDR3 nucleotides read TGTGCCAGCAGTGTAATGGGCCGGGAGGCGACTGACACTGAAGCTTTCTTT. Protein sequence: CASSVMGREATDTEAFF.

This clone was seen once. The chain carries TRBV4-1 and TRBJ1-1, with 7 bases fitting TRBD1. The CDR3 consists of 15 residues. The germline V gene encodes CDR1 MGHRA and CDR2 YSYEKL. Trimming at V came to 1 base and at J to 0 bases, leaving 2 bases not matched to a gene. The CDR3 is CASSQVTGMNTEAFF. DNA of the CDR3: TGCGCCAGCAGCCAAGTGACAGGGATGAACACTGAAGCTTTCTTT.

This clone was seen just once. Additional DNA sequences in this sample encode the identical CDR3. The chain joins TRBV2 to TRBJ1-4; possibly TRBD1 for D (6 bases). V lost 6 bases and J 7 bases, leaving 18 bases between the germline ends. The CDR3 extends over 15 amino acids. Per germline, CDR1 SNHLY and CDR2 FYNNEI. CDR3: CASSPGLGAGEKLFF. For the CDR3, the DNA is TGTGCCAGCAGCCCAGGCCTGGGGGCCGGTGAAAAACTGTTTTTT.

This rearrangement joins TRBV19 to TRBJ1-1; D remains ambiguous. This CDR3 is built from 16 residues. Per germline, CDR1 LNHDA and CDR2 SQIVND (reference sequence). V was trimmed by 7 bases and J by 5 bases, leaving 23 bases between them. CDR3 sequence reads: CASTPLRRAGGTEAFF. The DNA for the CDR3 is TGTGCCAGTACTCCACTGAGGCGTGCTGGCGGGACTGAAGCTTTCTTT.

About this clone: An end of the junction differs from the germline gene, which may be a read error. Other DNA sequences in this sample translate to the same CDR3. The CDR3 sequence: CAWSRDRRINYGYTF. The CDR3 DNA sequence: TGTGCCTGGAGTAGGGACAGGCGAATTAACTATGGTTACACCTTC. The rearrangement joins TRBV30 to TRBJ1-2; 8 nucleotides match TRBD1. The germline CDR1 and CDR2 sequences are GTSNPN and SVGIG (reference sequence). The CDR3 is 15 residues long. The entire variable domain, with the rest obtained from reference TRBV30 and TRBJ1-2, is as follows: SQTIHQWPATLVQPVGSPLSLECTVEGTSNPNLYWYRQAAGRGLQLLFYSVGIGQISSEVPQNLSASRPQDRQFILSSKKLLLSDSGFYLCAWSRDRRINYGYTFGSGTRLTVV.

The chain links TRBV7-8 to TRBJ2-5; TRBD2 matches 7 bases. The J call may be wrong; the DNA end is better matched by TRBJ2-7. The CDR3 is 13 residues long. Germline assignment: CDR1 SGHVS and CDR2 FQNEAQ. The CDR3 bases are TGTGCCAGCAGCCTAGTCAGCGGGGACGAGCAGTACTTC. Translating it yields CASSLVSGDEQYF.

This chain connects TRBV19 to TRBJ1-5; TRBD1 is a possible D gene (5 bases). CDR1 is LNHDA and CDR2 is SQIVND in the germline V gene (reference sequence). The CDR3 contains 20 residues. The V end lost 4 bases, the J end lost 6 bases, and 31 bases lay between the germline ends. The CDR3 DNA follows: TGTGCCAGTAGTAGCCCTGCGGGGCAGGGAGGGACGGGCAGGCCTCAGCCCCAGCATTTT. This encodes CASSSPAGQGGTGRPQPQHF.

This clone was counted only a few times. V and J are TRBV9 and TRBJ2-7; possibly TRBD1 for D (7 bases). CDR1 is SGDLS and CDR2 is YYNGEE in the germline V gene. Trimming removed 3 bases from V and 5 bases from J, with 21 bases in between. The CDR3 totals 16 residues. The CDR3 nucleotides are TGTGCCAGCAGCGCAACATGGGGGGTAGGGGGCAACGAGCAGTACTTC. It encodes CASSATWGVGGNEQYF.

This clone was picked up one time. This chain uses TRBV19 with TRBJ2-3; TRBD2 might be the D (7 bases). This CDR3 comprises 16 residues. V was shortened by 4 bases and J by 1 base, with 15 bases between the two germline ends. The germline CDR1 and CDR2 sequences are LNHDA and SQIVND (reference sequence). CDR3 in amino acids: CASSSIRGARTDTQYF. CDR3 sequence (DNA): TGTGCCAGTAGTAGTATCCGGGGGGCGCGCACAGATACGCAGTATTTT.

The sample holds a few counts of this clone. The V gene is TRBV5-5, the J gene TRBJ1-1, with TRBD1 matching 7 bases. Germline V gene data show CDR1 as SGHKS and CDR2 as YYEKEE (reference sequence). The CDR3 covers 15 residues. After removal of 6 bases from V and 3 bases from J, the junction contained 11 bases not matched to a gene. CDR3: CASNRQGFLDTEAFF. The CDR3 region has the DNA TGTGCCAGCAACCGACAGGGCTTTCTAGACACTGAAGCTTTCTTT.

This clone was recorded a few times. V is TRBV6-1 and J is TRBJ2-6, with D hard to call. CDR1 and CDR2 from the germline V gene are MNHNS and SASEGT. Deletions cut 7 bases from V and 4 bases from J, with 8 bases between. This CDR3 is 13 amino acids long. CDR3 sequence reads: CASTTLGANVLTF. The CDR3 DNA sequence: TGTGCCAGCACTACGTTAGGGGCCAACGTCCTGACTTTC.

The chain recombines TRBV21-1 with TRBJ2-7; the tabulated D call, TRBD1, remains unverified against the DNA. TRBV21-1 is deemed a pseudogene. This CDR3 contains 17 residues. The CDR3 reads CASSEQMGTEETYEQYF. Written as DNA, the CDR3 is TGTGCCAGCAGCGAACAGATGGGGACAGAAGAAACCTACGAGCAGTACTTC.

This sequence joins TRBV7-9 and TRBJ2-5; perhaps TRBD2 as D (5 bases). The germline V gene has CDR1 SEHNR and CDR2 FQNEAQ (reference sequence). The CDR3 is 15 amino acids. V lost 5 bases to trimming and J lost 3 bases, with 16 bases between them. The CDR3: CASSPWALGEETQYF. CDR3 coding DNA: TGTGCCAGCAGCCCCTGGGCCCTCGGGGAAGAGACCCAGTACTTC.

The gene calls are TRBV5-6 and TRBJ2-1, with 12 positions matching TRBD2. The J segment lost 3 bases and the V segment lost 4 bases, leaving 2 bases of the junction unmatched. Germline-derived CDR1 and CDR2 are SGHDT and YYEEEE. CDR3 length: 15 amino acids. The CDR3 here is CASSRLAGDYNEQFF. The CDR3 DNA reads TGTGCCAGCAGCCGACTAGCGGGGGACTACAATGAGCAGTTCTTC. Filled out from reference TRBV5-6 and TRBJ2-1, the complete variable domain reads DAGVTQSPTHLIKTRGQQVTLRCSPKSGHDTVSWYQQALGQGPQFIFQYYEEEERQRGNFPDRFSGHQFPNYSSELNVNALLLGDSALYLCASSRLAGDYNEQFFGPGTRLTVL.

This sequence joins TRBV28 and TRBJ2-1; 9 bases map to TRBD2. Germline loops: CDR1 MDHEN, CDR2 SYDVKM. After removal of 6 bases from V and 4 bases from J, the junction contained 7 bases not matched to a gene. The CDR3 is 15 residues long. CDR3 region: CASSPISGGYNEQFF. Written as DNA, the CDR3 is TGTGCCAGCAGCCCAATTAGCGGGGGATACAATGAGCAGTTCTTC.

The chain is built from TRBV9 and TRBJ2-5; 11 bases align to TRBD2. The CDR3 extends over 17 amino acids. The germline V gene encodes CDR1 SGDLS and CDR2 YYNGEE. V was pared by 0 bases and J by 5 bases, with 9 bases of the junction left unmatched. The chain's CDR3 is CASSVAPLAGGGETQYF. CDR3 DNA sequence: TGTGCCAGCAGCGTAGCTCCGCTAGCGGGGGGAGGGGAGACCCAGTACTTC.

This sequence joins TRBV27 and TRBJ1-4, with 12 positions matching TRBD1. CDR3 length: 16 residues. Germline-derived CDR1 and CDR2 are MNHEY and SMNVEV (reference sequence). J gave up 7 bases and V 1 base, and 4 bases lay outside the gene matches. Written as DNA, the CDR3 is TGTGCCAGCAGTTTATTCGGGACAGGGGGCATTGAAAAACTGTTTTTT. Its translation: CASSLFGTGGIEKLFF.

The chain joins TRBV6-1 to TRBJ2-2; 7 bases agree with TRBD1. CDR3 size: 15 residues. Germline V gene sequence: CDR1 MNHNS, CDR2 SASEGT. Germline trimming cut 7 bases from V and 5 bases from J; bases unmatched to any gene: 10. The CDR3 sequence: CASKEVRGRTGELFF. The CDR3 nucleotides read TGTGCCAGCAAAGAAGTTAGGGGGCGTACCGGGGAGCTGTTTTTT.

The rearrangement links TRBV4-3 to TRBJ1-4; D is uncertain. Between the trimmed V and J ends, which lost 3 bases and 0 bases, there was a span of 8 bases. CDR3 length equals 15 residues. The V gene's germline CDR1 is LGHNA and CDR2 YSLEER. CDR3 sequence reads: CASSHEGPTNEKLFF. The DNA for the CDR3 is TGCGCCAGCAGCCACGAGGGTCCAACTAATGAAAAACTGTTTTTT.

The DNA of the CDR3 is TGTGCCAGTAGTCCACAGGGTGGGACCTACAATGAGCAGTTCTTC. Encoded protein: CASSPQGGTYNEQFF. The chain carries TRBV19 and TRBJ2-1, with D tentatively TRBD1 (6 bases). V was cut by 5 bases and J by 2 bases, with 13 bases left in between. CDR3 length: 15 residues. Germline V gene lookup returns CDR1 LNHDA and CDR2 SQIVND (reference sequence).

V and J are TRBV12-5 and TRBJ2-7; maybe TRBD2 (6 bases). The CDR3 has 14 amino acids. Per germline, CDR1 LGHNT and CDR2 FRNRAP. V was trimmed by 5 bases and J by 5 bases, leaving 16 bases between them. The CDR3 nucleotides are TGTGCTAGTGGTGGAGGGGAGGTGGGAGACGAGCAGTACTTC. Its translation is CASGGGEVGDEQYF.

This clone was picked up one time. The V and J genes are TRBV15 and TRBJ1-1; D uncertain. This CDR3 contains 14 residues. Germline-derived CDR1 and CDR2 are LNHNV and YYDKDF (reference sequence). The V and J ends lost 0 bases and 4 bases respectively, with 9 bases between them. The CDR3 sequence: CATSRDMSGTEAFF. CDR3 bases: TGTGCCACCAGCAGAGATATGAGTGGCACTGAAGCTTTCTTT.

Only one count was recorded for this clone. CDR3 DNA sequence: TGTGCCAGCAGCGTAGACAGGCTACGGGGGGCCCAGTACTTC. This translates into CASSVDRLRGAQYF. V gene TRBV9 combines with J gene TRBJ2-5, with 7 bases identical to TRBD2. V was pared by 0 bases and J by 9 bases, with 8 bases of the junction left unmatched. This CDR3 is built from 14 residues. The V gene's germline CDR1 is SGDLS and CDR2 YYNGEE.

V gene TRBV2 combines with J gene TRBJ2-2, with a tentative D call TRBD2 (5 bases). This CDR3 is built from 14 residues. Germline assignment: CDR1 SNHLY and CDR2 FYNNEI. V was clipped by 6 bases and J by 6 bases, with 14 bases between them. The CDR3 DNA sequence: TGTGCCAGCAGGGACTTTGAAATAGCCGGGGAGCTGTTTTTT. Protein sequence: CASRDFEIAGELFF.